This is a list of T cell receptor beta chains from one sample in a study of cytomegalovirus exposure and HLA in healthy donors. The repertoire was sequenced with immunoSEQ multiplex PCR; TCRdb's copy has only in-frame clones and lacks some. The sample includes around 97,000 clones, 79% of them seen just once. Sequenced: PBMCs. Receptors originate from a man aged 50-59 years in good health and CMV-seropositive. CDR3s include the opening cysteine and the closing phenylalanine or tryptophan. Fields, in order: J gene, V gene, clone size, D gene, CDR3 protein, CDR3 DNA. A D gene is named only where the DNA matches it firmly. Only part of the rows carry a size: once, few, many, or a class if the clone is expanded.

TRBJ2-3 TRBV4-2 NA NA CASSPGSGGKGHTDTQYF TGTGCCAGCAGCCCCGGTTCTGGGGGGAAGGGGCACACAGATACGCAGTATTTT
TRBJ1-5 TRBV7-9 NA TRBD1 CASSATGGVSNQPQHF TGTGCCAGCAGCGCAACAGGGGGGGTAAGCAATCAGCCCCAGCATTTT
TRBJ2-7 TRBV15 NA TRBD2 CATSRDWREGPYEQYF TGTGCCACCAGCAGAGATTGGAGGGAGGGGCCTTACGAGCAGTACTTC
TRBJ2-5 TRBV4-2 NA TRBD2 CASSQEGTSGRALETQYF TGTGCCAGCAGCCAAGAAGGGACTAGCGGGAGGGCCTTAGAGACCCAGTACTTC
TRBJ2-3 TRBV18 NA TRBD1 CASSRQGNTDTQYF TGTGCCAGCTCAAGACAGGGTAACACAGATACGCAGTATTTT
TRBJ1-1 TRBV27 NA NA CASSRGQLTEAFF TGTGCCAGCAGCCGGGGACAATTGACTGAAGCTTTCTTT
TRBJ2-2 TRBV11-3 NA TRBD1 CASSPRTGGVGNSGELFF TGTGCCAGCAGCCCCCGGACAGGGGGCGTGGGTAATTCCGGGGAGCTGTTTTTT
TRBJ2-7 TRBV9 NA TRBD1 CASSIKTGQYGDGQYF TGTGCCAGCAGCATTAAGACGGGACAGTATGGAGACGGGCAGTACTTC
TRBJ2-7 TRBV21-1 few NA CASSTGQGPPYEQYF TGTGCCAGCAGCACCGGACAGGGCCCTCCCTACGAGCAGTACTTC
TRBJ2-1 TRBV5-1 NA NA CASSLQGRSSYNEQFF TGCGCCAGCAGCTTACAGGGTAGGAGCTCCTACAATGAGCAGTTCTTC
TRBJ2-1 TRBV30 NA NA CAWSEGNEQFF TGTGCCTGGAGTGAGGGGAATGAGCAGTTCTTC
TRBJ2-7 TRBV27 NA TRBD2 CASSVGTSGILWPYEQYF TGTGCCAGCAGTGTCGGGACTAGCGGAATACTATGGCCCTACGAGCAGTACTTC
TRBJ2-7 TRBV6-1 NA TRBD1 CASSPGQDYYEQYF TGTGCCAGCAGTCCGGGACAGGACTACTACGAGCAGTACTTC
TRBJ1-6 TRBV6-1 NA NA CASSEVGGTAYNSPLHF TGTGCCAGCAGTGAGGTCGGTGGAACAGCTTATAATTCACCCCTCCACTTT
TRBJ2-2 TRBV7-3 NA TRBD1 CASSLFIPTGTENTGELFF TGTGCCAGCAGCTTATTTATTCCCACCGGGACAGAAAACACCGGGGAGCTGTTTTTT
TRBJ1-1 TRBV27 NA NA CASSFLPRGADTEAFF TGTGCCAGCAGTTTCCTGCCAAGGGGCGCGGACACTGAAGCTTTCTTT
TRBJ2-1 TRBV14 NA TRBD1 CASSQAVDRPFNEQFF TGTGCCAGCAGCCAAGCGGTGGACAGGCCTTTCAATGAGCAGTTCTTC
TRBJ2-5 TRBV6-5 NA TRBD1 CASRPMDRQETQYF TGTGCCAGCCGACCAATGGACAGGCAAGAGACCCAGTACTTC
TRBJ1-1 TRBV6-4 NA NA CASSDIQGNTEAFF TGTGCCAGCAGTGACATTCAGGGGAACACTGAAGCTTTCTTT
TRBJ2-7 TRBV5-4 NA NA CASSLGTVREQYF TGTGCCAGCAGCTTGGGCACAGTACGCGAGCAGTACTTC
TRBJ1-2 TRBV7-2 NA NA CASSLDQSLAYGYTF TGTGCCAGCAGCTTAGATCAGAGCTTAGCCTATGGCTACACCTTC
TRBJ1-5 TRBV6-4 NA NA CASSARTAYSNQPQHF TGTGCCAGCAGTGCCCGGACAGCTTATAGCAATCAGCCCCAGCATTTT
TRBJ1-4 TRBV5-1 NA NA CASSLEGKTNEKLFF TGCGCCAGCAGCTTGGAGGGGAAAACTAATGAAAAACTGTTTTTT
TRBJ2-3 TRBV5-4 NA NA CASTPGQTRADTQYF TGTGCCAGCACACCGGGCCAAACGAGGGCAGATACGCAGTATTTT
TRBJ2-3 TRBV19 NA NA CASNAGQGSGTDTQYF TGTGCCAGTAACGCAGGGCAGGGAAGTGGCACAGATACGCAGTATTTT
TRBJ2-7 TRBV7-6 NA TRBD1 CASSSLRDRGYEQYF TGTGCCAGCAGCTCCCTCCGGGACAGGGGATACGAGCAGTACTTC
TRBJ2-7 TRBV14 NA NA CASSPSPGHGYEQYF TGTGCCAGCAGCCCTAGCCCGGGACATGGCTACGAGCAGTACTTC
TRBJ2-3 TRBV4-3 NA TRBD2 CASSQDGLAGPVSTDTQYF TGCGCCAGCAGCCAAGACGGGCTAGCGGGTCCCGTTAGCACAGATACGCAGTATTTT